These T cell receptor beta chains were read from a single sample in a study of cytomegalovirus exposure and HLA in healthy donors. This table comes from immunoSEQ multiplex PCR, and its TCRdb copy is limited to in-frame clones, with some not included. The profile shows over 100,000 clones, about 88% of them singletons. The sequenced material came from PBMCs. The receptors come from a woman between 18 and 30 years old in good health and CMV-seronegative. Both conserved end residues are part of each CDR3.

CASRGATEAFF	TRBV6-1	TRBJ1-1
CASSQTEDTQYF	TRBV6-5	TRBJ2-3
CASSLEGTGFAEAFF	TRBV5-1	TRBJ1-1
CASRRQGADEQYF	TRBV6-1	TRBJ2-7
CASSPERGGRYTF	TRBV5-1	TRBJ1-2
CASSYSTGPLGSEQFF	TRBV6-5	TRBJ2-1
CASSPRQGALDDGYTF	TRBV6-6	TRBJ1-2
CASSSLRETQYF	TRBV5-5	TRBJ2-5
CASSDNSRGLYF	TRBV6-1	TRBJ2-7
CASSKGQGGDEQYF	TRBV2	TRBJ2-7
CASSGGGALFF	TRBV2	TRBJ2-1
CASSTRQGNYGYTF	TRBV5-6	TRBJ1-2
CSSILQLAGGPGATDTQYF	TRBV29-1	TRBJ2-3
CASSLQETQYF	TRBV2	TRBJ2-5
CASSPPIRAGNTIYF	TRBV19	TRBJ1-3
CASMRQGGSEAFF	TRBV19	TRBJ1-1
CASREWVLTGGPWETQYF	TRBV6-1	TRBJ2-5
CASSLSFSEAGGNQETQYF	TRBV27	TRBJ2-5
CASSSNQPQHF	TRBV6-5	TRBJ1-5
CASNAGTNEKLFF	TRBV5-1	TRBJ1-4
CASSYSISRANEQFF	TRBV6-5	TRBJ2-1
CASSQLVSTYGGTEAFF	TRBV23-1	TRBJ1-1
CASNPQGSNSPLHF	TRBV19	TRBJ1-6